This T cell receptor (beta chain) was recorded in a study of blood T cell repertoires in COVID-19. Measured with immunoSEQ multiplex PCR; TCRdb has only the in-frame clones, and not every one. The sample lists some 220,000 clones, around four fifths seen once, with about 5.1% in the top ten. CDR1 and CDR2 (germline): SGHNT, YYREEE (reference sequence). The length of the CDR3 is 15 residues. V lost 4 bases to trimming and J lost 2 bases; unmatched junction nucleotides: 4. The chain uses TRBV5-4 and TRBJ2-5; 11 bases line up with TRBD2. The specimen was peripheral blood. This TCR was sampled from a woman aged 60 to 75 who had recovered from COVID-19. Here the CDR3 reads CASSPPSGGQETQYF. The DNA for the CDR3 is TGTGCCAGCAGCCCCCCTAGCGGGGGGCAAGAGACCCAGTACTTC.